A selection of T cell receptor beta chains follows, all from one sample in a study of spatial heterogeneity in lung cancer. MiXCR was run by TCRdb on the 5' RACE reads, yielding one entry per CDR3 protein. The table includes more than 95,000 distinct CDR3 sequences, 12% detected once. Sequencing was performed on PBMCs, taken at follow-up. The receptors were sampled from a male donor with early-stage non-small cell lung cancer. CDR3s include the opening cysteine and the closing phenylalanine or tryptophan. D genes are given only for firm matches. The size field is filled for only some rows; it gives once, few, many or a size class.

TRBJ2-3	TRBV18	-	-	TGTGCCAGCTCACCACCGTCGGGGTCCCGAGCAGATACGCAGTATTTT	CASSPPSGSRADTQYF
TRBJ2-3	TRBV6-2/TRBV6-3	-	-	TGTGCCAGCTCTCTAGACAGTGGGGGGGCACGTCCAGATACGCAGTATTTT	CASSLDSGGARPDTQYF
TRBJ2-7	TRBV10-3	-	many	TGTGCCATCAGTGAGTCGACACGATCCCTCGAGCAGTACTTC	CAISESTRSLEQYF
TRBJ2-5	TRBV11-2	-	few	TGTGCCAGCAGCGCATTTTCGGGGGAGACCCAGTACTTC	CASSAFSGETQYF
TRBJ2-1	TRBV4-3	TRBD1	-	TGCGCCAGCAGCCAAGGAGGGGGCTCTGGCAATGAGCAGTTCTTC	CASSQGGGSGNEQFF
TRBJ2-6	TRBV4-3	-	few	TGCGCCAGCAGCCAAGAACGGTCACCTTTGGTCTCTGGGGCCAACGTCCTGACTTTC	CASSQERSPLVSGANVLTF
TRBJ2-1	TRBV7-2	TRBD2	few	TGTGCCAGCAGCTTAAGTACTAGCGATAGTGAGCAGTTCTTC	CASSLSTSDSEQFF
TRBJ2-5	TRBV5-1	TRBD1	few	TGCGCCAGCACCCGACAGGGCCAAGAGACCCAGTACTTC	CASTRQGQETQYF
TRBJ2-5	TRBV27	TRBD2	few	TGTGCCAGCGGGGGACTAGCGCGCGAGACCCAGTACTTC	CASGGLARETQYF
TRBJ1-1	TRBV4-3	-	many	TGCGCCAGCAGCCAAGATCTTGTAAAGAACACTGAAGCTTTCTTT	CASSQDLVKNTEAFF
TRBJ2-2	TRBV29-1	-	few	TGCAGCGTGGCCGACAAGTACTTCTCCGGGGAGCTGTTTTTT	CSVADKYFSGELFF
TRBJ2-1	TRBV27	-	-	TGTGCCAGCAGTCTACTGTCCGGGTCCAATGAGCAGTTCTTC	CASSLLSGSNEQFF
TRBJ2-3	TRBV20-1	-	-	TGCAGTGCTAGAATCGCGGGCCGAGGTATGGATACGCAGTATTTT	CSARIAGRGMDTQYF
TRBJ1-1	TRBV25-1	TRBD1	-	TGTGCCAGCAGAGAGACAGGGGTAGGCACTGAAGCTTTCTTT	CASRETGVGTEAFF
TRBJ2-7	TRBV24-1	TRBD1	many	TGTGCCACCAGTCCTACAGGGGGCGCGCAGTCCGAGCAGTACTTC	CATSPTGGAQSEQYF
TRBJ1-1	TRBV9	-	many	TGTGCCAGCAGCGTCGGATCCTTAAGCACTGAAGCTTTCTTT	CASSVGSLSTEAFF
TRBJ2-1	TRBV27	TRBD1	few	TGTGCCAGCAGTTGGGACAGGGGCATTTCCAATGAGCAGTTCTTC	CASSWDRGISNEQFF
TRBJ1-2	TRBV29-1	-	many	TGCAGCGTCCCAGAGGGAGGGGTGGGCCATGGCTACACCTTC	CSVPEGGVGHGYTF
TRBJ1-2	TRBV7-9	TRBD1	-	TGTGCCAGCACCATCGACTTAACAGGGGGCGGCTATGGCTACACCTTC	CASTIDLTGGGYGYTF